These 27 T cell receptor beta chains came from one sample sequenced in a study of vaccination effects on CD4 cells after COVID-19. Their specific antigens are unknown. Sequencing followed a ViraFEST assay step that expanded antigen-specific CD4+ T cells with viral peptide pools. CD4+ T cell isolation took place after 10 days of culture. Convalescent patients had PCR-confirmed SARS-CoV-2 infection between March and December 2020. Sequencing was performed with immunoSEQ multiplex PCR; in TCRdb, only in-frame clones are kept and a portion is missing. Seen here are 40,000 to 50,000 clones, approximately 72% observed once, and the top ten hold about 32%. Sequenced here: CD4+ T cells from PBMCs cultured with a peptide pool, sampled before COVID-19 vaccination. The receptors derive from a human donor who had a prior SARS-CoV-2 infection.

This sequence joins TRBV24-1 and TRBJ1-5; 11 positions agree with TRBD1. The CDR3 has 15 amino acids. Trimming at V came to 4 bases and at J to 12 bases, leaving 10 bases not matched to a gene. Germline CDR1 and CDR2: KGHDR and SFDVKD. This CDR3 reads CATSESGTGGGGQHF. CDR3 coding DNA: TGTGCCACCAGTGAATCCGGGACAGGGGGAGGGGGCCAGCATTTT.

The chain is built from TRBV2 and TRBJ1-2; the D gene is possibly TRBD1 (6 bases). V was pared by 4 bases and J by 4 bases, with 7 bases between. CDR1 SNHLY and CDR2 FYNNEI come from the germline V gene. The CDR3 loop spans 12 amino acids. CDR3 amino acids: CASSARGYGYTF. The CDR3 region has the DNA TGTGCCAGCAGTGCCAGGGGCTATGGCTACACCTTC.

The rearrangement uses TRBV10-3 and TRBJ1-1; TRBD1 might be the D (6 bases). V lost 4 bases and J lost 1, with 10 bases in between. Per germline, CDR1 ENHRY and CDR2 SYGVKD. This CDR3 comprises 14 residues. CDR3 residues: CAISVQGSNTEAFF. The DNA of the CDR3 is TGTGCCATCAGTGTACAGGGATCGAACACTGAAGCTTTCTTT.

This chain joins TRBV19 and TRBJ2-1; the D gene is possibly TRBD1 (5 bases). V dropped 1 base and J dropped 0 bases, with 10 bases sitting between them. The CDR3 covers 16 residues. Germline values: CDR1 LNHDA, CDR2 SQIVND (reference sequence). The CDR3 DNA reads TGTGCCAGTAGTATAGTTTGGGGCAGCTCCTACAATGAGCAGTTCTTC. The encoded protein is CASSIVWGSSYNEQFF.

The genes are TRBV7-2 and TRBJ2-3; 10 positions match TRBD2. Germline assignment: CDR1 SGHTA and CDR2 FQGNSA. With V trimmed by 2 bases and J by 6 bases, 8 bases remained unmatched. The CDR3 is 16 amino acids. CDR3 residues: CASSLTSGAFGDTQYF. The CDR3 DNA reads TGTGCCAGCAGCTTAACTAGCGGGGCCTTCGGGGATACGCAGTATTTT. Using reference TRBV7-2 and TRBJ2-3 for the parts outside the CDR3, the full variable domain is GAGVSQSPSNKVTEKGKDVELRCDPISGHTALYWYRQSLGQGLEFLIYFQGNSAPDKSGLPSDRFSAERTGGSVSTLTIQRTQQEDSAVYLCASSLTSGAFGDTQYFGPGTRLTVL.

V is TRBV27 and J is TRBJ2-5; D is perhaps TRBD2 (5 bases). V was clipped by 3 bases and J by 3 bases, with 11 bases between them. The CDR3 runs 14 residues. Germline assignment: CDR1 MNHEY and CDR2 SMNVEV (reference sequence). The CDR3 region has the DNA TGTGCCAGCAGTTTCTCAGGAGGTGAAGAGACCCAGTACTTC. Translation: CASSFSGGEETQYF.

This chain links TRBV7-3 with TRBJ2-1, with 13 bases aligning to TRBD2. V was pared by 5 bases and J by 6 bases, with 10 bases of the junction left unmatched. CDR3 length: 17 residues. CDR1 is SGHTA, CDR2 FQGTGA, per germline. The CDR3 sequence is CASSKTLLAGGTNEQFF. In DNA form, the CDR3 reads TGTGCCAGCAGCAAGACCCTACTAGCGGGGGGGACCAATGAGCAGTTCTTC.

The chain couples TRBV24-1 to TRBJ2-1; D ambiguous. This CDR3 comprises 14 residues. CDR1 and CDR2 (germline): KGHDR, SFDVKD. V shed 6 bases and J shed 0 bases, with 8 bases lying between them. Here the CDR3 reads CATSNKSSYNEQFF. The CDR3 region has the DNA TGTGCCACCAGTAACAAGAGCTCCTACAATGAGCAGTTCTTC.

This chain uses TRBV5-1 with TRBJ1-5; 12 bases are a match to TRBD1. Germline CDR1 reads SGHRS; CDR2 reads YFSETQ. This CDR3 has 15 amino acids. Trimming removed 2 bases from V and 9 bases from J; junction bases left unmatched: 6. CDR3 sequence (DNA): TGCGCCAGCAGCTTCTCCGGGACAGGGGGCTCGCCCCAGCATTTT. The encoded protein is CASSFSGTGGSPQHF. Full variable domain (outside the CDR3, taken from reference TRBV5-1 and TRBJ1-5): KAGVTQTPRYLIKTRGQQVTLSCSPISGHRSVSWYQQTPGQGLQFLFEYFSETQRNKGNFPGRFSGRQFSNSRSEMNVSTLELGDSALYLCASSFSGTGGSPQHFGDGTRLSIL.

The gene calls are TRBV6-5 and TRBJ2-5; 8 nucleotides line up with TRBD1. The CDR3 is 16 amino acids. The trim removed 0 bases at V and 2 bases at J, leaving 5 bases unmatched. Per germline, CDR1 MNHEY and CDR2 SVGAGI. This CDR3 is CASSYSEDRAQETQYF. CDR3 nucleotide sequence: TGTGCCAGCAGTTACTCAGAGGACAGGGCGCAAGAGACCCAGTACTTC.

The rearrangement links TRBV7-8 to TRBJ2-5; the match to TRBD2 covers 8 bases. The CDR3 length is 15 residues. Trimming at V came to 6 bases and at J to 6 bases, leaving 12 bases not matched to a gene. In germline, CDR1 is SGHVS, CDR2 FQNEAQ. The CDR3 reads CASSIRLERGKTQYF. CDR3 DNA: TGTGCCAGCAGTATAAGGTTGGAGCGGGGGAAGACCCAGTACTTC.

There are a few counts of this clone. V and J are TRBV5-1 and TRBJ2-6; tentatively, D is TRBD1 (6 bases). This CDR3 has 16 amino acids. The germline gives CDR1 SGHRS, CDR2 YFSETQ. V was clipped by 3 bases and J by 1 base, with 11 bases between them. The chain's CDR3 is CASSYAGVSGANVLTF. CDR3 DNA: TGCGCCAGCAGCTACGCAGGGGTGTCTGGGGCCAACGTCCTGACTTTC.

The chain employs TRBV7-3 and TRBJ2-1; weak D call: TRBD2 (6 bases). This CDR3 has 15 residues. CDR1 is SGHTA, CDR2 FQGTGA, per germline. V lost 4 bases and J 6 bases, leaving 16 bases between the germline ends. The CDR3 here is CASSSQPGLTNEQFF. For the CDR3, the DNA is TGTGCCAGCAGCTCCCAGCCGGGACTTACCAATGAGCAGTTCTTC.

The chain couples TRBV7-2 to TRBJ2-7; possible D gene TRBD2, 6 bases. V shed 2 bases and J shed 7 bases, with 12 bases lying between them. Germline loops: CDR1 SGHTA, CDR2 FQGNSA. This CDR3 spans 13 amino acids. CDR3 nucleotide sequence: TGTGCCAGCAGCTTACGGGGGTTACGTGAGCAGTACTTC. This encodes CASSLRGLREQYF.

This CDR3 is CASSLVPGTANTGELFF. CDR3 sequence (DNA): TGTGCCAGCAGCTTAGTCCCCGGGACAGCGAACACCGGGGAGCTGTTTTTT. The rearrangement joins TRBV11-3 to TRBJ2-2; 7 positions match TRBD1. Germline assignment: CDR1 SGHNT and CDR2 YENEEA. The V and J ends lost 1 base and 0 bases, in that order; junction bases with no gene match: 5. The CDR3 runs 17 residues.

This clone was observed a single time. This sequence joins TRBV18 and TRBJ2-7; D perhaps matches TRBD2 (6 bases). The CDR3 extends over 15 amino acids. Germline lookup yields CDR1 KGHSH and CDR2 LQKENI. V gave up 1 base and J gave up 5 bases, with 15 bases separating them. Here the CDR3 DNA reads TGTGCCAGCTCACCACGCCGCGGGACGGAGGACGAGCAGTACTTC. As protein: CASSPRRGTEDEQYF.

V usage is TRBV30 and J usage is TRBJ1-4, with no clear D. This CDR3 has 15 residues. V dropped 3 bases and J dropped 4 bases, with 15 bases sitting between them. Germline V gene data show CDR1 as GTSNPN and CDR2 as SVGIG (reference sequence). For the CDR3, the DNA is TGTGCCTGGAGCGGAGCGACGGCGAATAATGAAAAACTGTTTTTT. Translated, it gives CAWSGATANNEKLFF.

The V gene is TRBV4-2, the J gene TRBJ1-6; D gene ambiguous. The CDR3 spans 17 residues. Deletions cut 0 bases from V and 0 bases from J, with 9 bases between. CDR1 is LGHNA and CDR2 is YNFKEQ in the germline V gene. CDR3 nucleotides: TGTGCCAGCAGCCAAGATGGGCGAGTCTCCTATAATTCACCCCTCCACTTT. Its protein product is CASSQDGRVSYNSPLHF.

V gene TRBV6-6 combines with J gene TRBJ1-1; 7 nucleotides align to TRBD1. Looked up from germline, CDR1 is MNHNY and CDR2 is SVGAGI (reference sequence). The CDR3 has 14 amino acids. V dropped 7 bases and J dropped 1; count of bases not matched to a gene: 6. CDR3 sequence: CASIRGTENTEAFF. The CDR3 DNA follows: TGTGCCAGCATACGAGGGACAGAGAACACTGAAGCTTTCTTT.

The rearrangement joins TRBV30 to TRBJ2-3; 7 bases match TRBD2. Trimming cost V 0 bases and J 4 bases; bases outside gene matches: 10. CDR3 length: 16 residues. Germline CDR1 is GTSNPN and CDR2 is SVGIG (reference sequence). CDR3 nucleotides: TGTGCCTGGAGTGTAAGGACTAGTCTTTTCCCAGATACGCAGTATTTT. Translated: CAWSVRTSLFPDTQYF.

The chain has TRBV6-6 and TRBJ2-7, with D unresolved. The CDR3 extends over 12 amino acids. V lost 6 bases, J lost 7 bases, and 13 bases lay in between. Germline V gives CDR1 MNHNY, CDR2 SVGAGI (reference sequence). The CDR3 sequence: CASSQLAVEQYF. For the CDR3, the DNA is TGTGCCAGCAGCCAGTTAGCTGTGGAGCAGTACTTC.

This chain connects TRBV7-9 to TRBJ1-2; 9 bases align to TRBD1. J lost 6 bases, V lost 5 bases, and 4 bases had no gene match. The V gene's germline CDR1 is SEHNR and CDR2 FQNEAQ (reference sequence). This CDR3 region has 13 residues. CDR3 amino acids: CASSAGQGHGYTF. The CDR3 DNA reads TGTGCCAGCAGCGCCGGACAGGGGCATGGCTACACCTTC.

This chain uses TRBV2 with TRBJ1-6, with D tentatively TRBD1 (6 bases). Trimming took off 4 bases at V and 10 bases at J, with 14 bases between the two ends. This CDR3 contains 14 residues. From germline, CDR1 is SNHLY and CDR2 FYNNEI. As DNA, the CDR3 is TGTGCCAGCAGTGTGGGGGGCGCAGGCTCACCCCTCCACTTT. Its protein is CASSVGGAGSPLHF.

This sequence joins TRBV11-2 and TRBJ2-3; perhaps TRBD2 as D (6 bases). V was clipped by 5 bases and J by 5 bases, with 14 bases between them. The CDR3 length is 14 residues. The germline V gene has CDR1 SGHAT and CDR2 FQNNGV. CDR3 DNA sequence: TGTGCCAGCAGCCCCGGGCAGGAGGGAGATACGCAGTATTTT. This translates into CASSPGQEGDTQYF.

This clone was seen more than once but under ten times. The chain is built from TRBV30 and TRBJ1-1; no clear D. V dropped 4 bases and J dropped 12 bases, with 21 bases sitting between them. The CDR3 has 13 residues. CDR1 and CDR2 from the germline V gene are GTSNPN and SVGIG (reference sequence). The chain's CDR3 is CAWMSYRGMGSFF. CDR3 nucleotides: TGTGCCTGGATGAGTTACCGGGGAATGGGGTCTTTCTTT.

As for this clone: At one end the junction does not follow the germline gene, possibly because of a read error. This sequence joins TRBV4-3 and TRBJ2-7; 10 nucleotides align to TRBD2. This CDR3 is built from 15 residues. The germline V gene encodes CDR1 LGHNA and CDR2 YSLEER. The DNA for the CDR3 is TGCGCCAGCAGCCAAGAATTGGGGCTAGCGGGAGAATTGGTCTTC. It codes for CASSQELGLAGELVF.

This chain joins TRBV18 and TRBJ2-5; D is ambiguous. The ends were cut back, 2 bases at V and 5 bases at J, with 3 bases in the middle. Germline lookup yields CDR1 KGHSH and CDR2 LQKENI. CDR3 length equals 11 residues. Here the CDR3 reads CASSPGETQYF. The CDR3 region has the DNA TGTGCCAGCTCACCAGGGGAGACCCAGTACTTC.